The 16 T cell receptor beta chains below were found in one sample sequenced in a study of T cells in tumors after PD-1 blockade. Profiling relied on immunoSEQ multiplex PCR, and the TCRdb table lists in-frame clones only, not all of them. Of approximately 13,000 clones listed, around four fifths are singletons. This material consisted of PBMCs, taken after anti-PD-1 treatment. The receptor source for this set is a human donor with basal cell carcinoma.

The chain carries TRBV6-2 or TRBV6-3 and TRBJ2-7, with TRBD2 matching over 7 bases. V lost 6 bases, J lost 4 bases, and 6 bases stayed unmatched. CDR3 length: 13 residues. Germline assignment: CDR1 MNHEY and CDR2 SVGEGT. CDR3 protein: CASSFTGGYEQYF. The CDR3 DNA reads as TGTGCCAGCAGCTTCACGGGGGGATACGAGCAGTACTTC.

J is TRBJ1-1 and V is TRBV18; D is unresolved. The CDR3 sequence is 12 residues long. In germline, CDR1 is KGHSH, CDR2 LQKENI. Trimming stripped 6 bases from V and 6 bases from J, with 11 bases between. The CDR3 DNA sequence: TGTGCCAGCTCCCCAGACAACCCTGAAGCTTTCTTT. Protein sequence: CASSPDNPEAFF.

This clone was found once. V gene TRBV5-1 combines with J gene TRBJ1-4; no definite D call. Between the trimmed V and J ends, which lost 2 bases and 7 bases, there was a span of 12 bases. The V gene's germline CDR1 is SGHRS and CDR2 YFSETQ. The CDR3 loop spans 14 amino acids. The CDR3 region is CASSFGQNSEKLFF. CDR3 DNA: TGCGCCAGCAGCTTTGGGCAGAACAGTGAAAAACTGTTTTTT.

This chain joins TRBV7-8 and TRBJ1-1; D remains unclear. Germline V lookup: CDR1 SGHVS, CDR2 FQNEAQ. This CDR3 comprises 11 residues. Trimming shortened V by 5 bases and J by 7 bases, and 8 bases separated the two germline ends. CDR3 in DNA: TGTGCCAGCAGCCAGACACTTGAAGCTTTCTTT. Translated, it gives CASSQTLEAFF.

The rearrangement uses TRBV18 and TRBJ1-3, with D hard to call. Trimming removed 3 bases from V and 0 bases from J, with 12 bases in between. The CDR3 contains 16 residues. Germline CDR1 reads KGHSH; CDR2 reads LQKENI. CDR3: CASSPITQISGNTIYF. The CDR3 DNA follows: TGTGCCAGCTCACCGATCACCCAGATCTCTGGAAACACCATATATTTT.

The chain couples TRBV3-1 (or the pseudogene TRBV3-2) to TRBJ2-5, with TRBD2 identical over 8 bases. The CDR3 is 17 residues long. Germline lookup yields CDR1 LGHDT and CDR2 YNNKEL (reference sequence). Trimming took 0 bases from V and 2 from J; bases not matched to a gene: 8. CDR3 residues: CASSQESGTSRQETQYF. In nucleotides, the CDR3 is TGTGCCAGCAGCCAAGAGTCCGGGACTAGTCGACAAGAGACCCAGTACTTC.

This clone turned up a few times. J is TRBJ2-3 and V is TRBV28, with 10 bases aligning to TRBD1. The CDR3 has 19 residues. V was pared by 9 bases and J by 3 bases, with 21 bases of the junction left unmatched. Germline values: CDR1 MDHEN, CDR2 SYDVKM. In nucleotides, the CDR3 is TGTGCCAGTCCACCGGGACAGGGGAGGGACAGGTTGGCAACAGATACGCAGTATTTT. This translates into CASPPGQGRDRLATDTQYF.

The J gene is TRBJ2-7, the V gene TRBV10-2, with 7 bases aligning to TRBD1. Germline trimming cut 2 bases from V and 2 bases from J; bases unmatched to any gene: 6. Per the germline V gene, CDR1 is WSHSY and CDR2 is SAAADI. This CDR3 region has 15 residues. CDR3 protein: CASSEVNRGTYEQYF. The CDR3 DNA sequence: TGCGCCAGCAGTGAGGTTAACAGGGGAACCTACGAGCAGTACTTC.

The chain is built from TRBV9 and TRBJ2-1; possibly TRBD2 for D (6 bases). CDR1 and CDR2 (germline): SGDLS, YYNGEE. Trimming took off 4 bases at V and 2 bases at J, with 13 bases between the two ends. The CDR3 consists of 15 residues. This CDR3 reads CASSPPGGAYNEQFF. CDR3 nucleotides: TGTGCCAGCAGCCCCCCCGGCGGGGCCTACAATGAGCAGTTCTTC.

The chain is built from TRBV2 and TRBJ2-1; D may correspond to TRBD1 or TRBD2 (5 bases each). The germline V and J ends were trimmed by 4 bases and 8 bases, with 9 bases remaining between them. CDR1 and CDR2 (germline): SNHLY, FYNNEI. The CDR3 covers 12 residues. The CDR3 sequence: CASSGDADEQFF. In DNA form, the CDR3 reads TGTGCCAGCAGTGGGGACGCGGATGAGCAGTTCTTC. Supplemented by reference TRBV2 and TRBJ2-1, the full variable domain reads EPEVTQTPSHQVTQMGQEVILRCVPISNHLYFYWYRQILGQKVEFLVSFYNNEISEKSEIFDDQFSVERPDGSNFTLKIRSTKLEDSAMYFCASSGDADEQFFGPGTRLTVL.

The rearrangement links TRBV7-6 to TRBJ1-4; D ambiguous. V gave up 4 bases and J gave up 8 bases, with 14 bases separating them. Germline V gene lookup returns CDR1 SGHVS and CDR2 FNYEAQ. CDR3 length: 14 amino acids. The CDR3 DNA reads TGTGCCAGCAGCTGGACCCTGGCTGGGGAAAAACTGTTTTTT. This codes for CASSWTLAGEKLFF.

This clone was seen just once. This chain links TRBV7-8 with TRBJ1-2; D not resolved. The germline V gene encodes CDR1 SGHVS and CDR2 FQNEAQ. The CDR3 has 15 amino acids. Trimming took 1 base from V and 7 from J, leaving 16 bases between them. CDR3 amino acids: CASSLVLGFYFGYTF. Here the CDR3 DNA reads TGTGCCAGCAGCTTAGTTTTAGGATTTTACTTTGGCTACACCTTC.

The genes are TRBV30 and TRBJ2-7; D is undetermined. V lost 7 bases, J lost 7 bases, and 20 bases lay in between. Looked up from germline, CDR1 is GTSNPN and CDR2 is SVGIG (reference sequence). The length of the CDR3 is 13 residues. For the CDR3, the DNA is TGTGCCTTCTCCGCGCAGGTCCTCCGAGAGCAGTACTTC. It yields the protein CAFSAQVLREQYF.

The chain couples TRBV7-8 to TRBJ1-6; D unresolved. The V end lost 3 bases, the J end lost 10 bases, and 13 bases lay between the germline ends. From germline, CDR1 is SGHVS and CDR2 FQNEAQ. CDR3 length equals 14 residues. Here the CDR3 reads CASSFSKGGSPLHF. The CDR3 coding sequence is TGTGCCAGCAGCTTTTCGAAGGGTGGCTCACCCCTCCACTTT. The whole variable domain, remainder taken from reference TRBV7-8 and TRBJ1-6, is GAGVSQSPRYKVAKRGQDVALRCDPISGHVSLFWYQQALGQGPEFLTYFQNEAQLDKSGLPSDRFFAERPEGSVSTLKIQRTQQEDSAVYLCASSFSKGGSPLHFGNGTRLTVT.

This chain connects TRBV15 to TRBJ1-6, with a tentative D call TRBD1 (6 bases). This CDR3 is built from 15 residues. Between the trimmed V and J ends, which lost 5 bases and 3 bases, there was a span of 11 bases. The germline V gene has CDR1 LNHNV and CDR2 YYDKDF (reference sequence). The CDR3 is CATSGGQHYNSPLHF. The CDR3 coding sequence is TGTGCCACCAGCGGAGGACAGCACTATAATTCACCCCTCCACTTT. Using reference TRBV15 and TRBJ1-6 for the parts outside the CDR3, the full variable domain is DAMVIQNPRYQVTQFGKPVTLSCSQTLNHNVMYWYQQKSSQAPKLLFHYYDKDFNNEADTPDNFQSRRPNTSFCFLDIRSPGLGDTAMYLCATSGGQHYNSPLHFGNGTRLTVT.

For this clone: At one of its ends the junction is not consistent with the germline gene, which may arise from a read error. The rearrangement links TRBV4-2 to TRBJ1-5; 9 bases match TRBD1. The germline V gene encodes CDR1 LGHNA and CDR2 YNFKEQ. The CDR3 has 15 residues. CDR3 region: CASSRDTGGKQPQHF. The CDR3 nucleotides read TGTGCCAGCAGCCGGGATACAGGGGGCAAACAGCCCCAGCATTTT.